The subject of this entry is one T cell receptor (beta chain). The data belong to a study of blood T cells in healthy people across ages. Germline lookup yields CDR1 MNHNY and CDR2 SVGAGI (reference sequence). J lost 2 bases, V lost 6 bases, and 14 bases had no gene match. The CDR3 loop spans 17 amino acids. Alongside a J-beta primer mix, a sample-barcoded 5' primer served in a second PCR lasting about 7 to 11 cycles. One entry per CDR3 protein results from TCRdb running MiXCR on the 5' RACE reads. The data contain about 400,000 distinct CDR3 sequences, over 45% of them singletons. The specimen sequenced was blood. The origin of this receptor is a man between 60 and 75 years old in good health. V and J are TRBV6-6 and TRBJ2-3; 7 bases are a match to TRBD2. The chain's CDR3 is CASRAKGSGANTDTQYF. CDR3 bases: TGTGCCAGCAGGGCCAAGGGAAGCGGGGCTAACACAGATACGCAGTATTTT.